This TCR beta chain is drawn from a study of blood T cells in healthy people across ages. This CDR3 is 13 amino acids long. Germline loops: CDR1 SGHRS, CDR2 YFSETQ. V was trimmed by 4 bases and J by 6 bases, leaving 13 bases between them. Together with a sample-barcoded 5' primer, a J-beta primer mix was included in a second PCR lasting about 7 to 12 cycles. TCRdb reanalysed the 5' RACE reads using MiXCR and keeps one entry per CDR3 protein. The table records about 1,000,000 distinct CDR3 sequences, 35% to 55% of them present only once. The sequence derives from a woman aged 60-70 years in good health. The chain carries TRBV5-1 and TRBJ1-2, with no clear D. What was sequenced was blood. Here the CDR3 DNA reads TGCGCCAGCAGCGCGGGGAATCGTGATGGCTACACCTTC. Translating it yields CASSAGNRDGYTF.